This T cell receptor (beta chain) comes out of a study of blood T cell repertoires in COVID-19. Turning to the study itself: COVID-19 samples collected from the United States, Italy and Spain covered acute and convalescent phases.

Per the germline V gene, CDR1 is LNHDA and CDR2 is SQIVND (reference sequence). The trim removed 7 bases at V and 4 bases at J, leaving 20 bases unmatched. This CDR3 has 18 amino acids. Generated by immunoSEQ multiplex PCR, the TCRdb table keeps only in-frame clones and is missing some. In the table there are 250,000 to 300,000 clones, 65% to 90% of which are singletons. This clonotype was obtained from a man aged 25-45 years with active or convalescent COVID-19. The sample consisted of peripheral blood. The V call is TRBV19, the J call TRBJ1-2, with 8 bases lining up with TRBD1. CDR3 DNA sequence: TGTGCCAGTACCATCGGGTCATTTCCAGGGGGCGTTTCCTATGGCTACACCTTC. This gives the protein CASTIGSFPGGVSYGYTF.